The 2 T cell receptor beta chains below all came from one sample that was sequenced in a study of cytomegalovirus exposure and HLA in healthy donors. Using immunoSEQ multiplex PCR, the repertoire was profiled, and TCRdb retains in-frame clones only, with some absent. The sample carries under 100,000 clones, about four fifths recorded once. The sequenced sample consisted of PBMCs. These receptors originate from a woman aged 18 to 35 in good health and CMV-seropositive.

This chain joins TRBV28 and TRBJ2-7, with D uncertain. Germline V gene sequence: CDR1 MDHEN, CDR2 SYDVKM. Trimming removed 1 base at V and 5 bases at J, with 6 bases between. The CDR3 extends over 12 amino acids. CDR3 residues: CASSLYQDEQYF. In nucleotides, the CDR3 is TGTGCCAGCAGTTTATATCAGGACGAGCAGTACTTC.

This chain joins TRBV2 and TRBJ1-6, with 8 bases identical to TRBD1. V shed 6 bases and J 7 bases; nucleotides not matched to a gene: 8. The CDR3 length is 15 residues. Germline V gene data show CDR1 as SNHLY and CDR2 as FYNNEI. CDR3 amino acids: CASSRQGSGNSPLHF. The CDR3 nucleotides are TGTGCCAGCAGCCGACAGGGGTCGGGAAATTCACCCCTCCACTTT. Full variable domain (missing parts from reference TRBV2 and TRBJ1-6): EPEVTQTPSHQVTQMGQEVILRCVPISNHLYFYWYRQILGQKVEFLVSFYNNEISEKSEIFDDQFSVERPDGSNFTLKIRSTKLEDSAMYFCASSRQGSGNSPLHFGNGTRLTVT.